The 23 T cell receptor beta chains below all came from one sample that was sequenced in a study of regulatory T cells in long-lasting Graves disease. Regarding time point: newly diagnosed GD, antithyroid drugs for less than 3 months. Extracted RNA from PBMCs served as the source of the TCR library. Arm-PCR of CDR3 regions with iRepertoire HTBI primers generated TCR beta libraries. TCRdb fed the multiplex PCR reads into MiXCR, producing one record per CDR3 protein. The repertoire includes about 620,000 distinct CDR3 sequences, roughly 15% of them detected once, and roughly 18% sits in the top ten. The sample was also linked to a second study, of T cells in Graves' hyperthyroidism and ophthalmopathy.

The sample consisted of peripheral blood mononuclear cells (PBMCs), taken at new diagnosis, from a patient treated with antithyroid drugs. These receptors were collected from a woman aged 25-40 years with Graves disease.

As concerns this clonotype: Mismatch with germline at one junction end may stem from a read error. The genes are TRBV7-2 and TRBJ2-4, with D perhaps matching TRBD1 (5 bases). The CDR3 is made up of 14 amino acids. Germline CDR1 SGHTA, CDR2 FQGNSA. In DNA form, the CDR3 reads TGTGCTAGCAGCCGCCAAGGGGCAGTTGACATTCAGTACTTC. Protein sequence: CASSRQGAVDIQYF.

The genes are TRBV19 and TRBJ1-5; D unresolved. The ends were cut back, 5 bases at V and 1 base at J, with 12 bases in the middle. The length of the CDR3 is 15 residues. Germline assignment: CDR1 LNHDA and CDR2 SQIVND (reference sequence). CDR3 in amino acids: CASSPDRLSNQPQHF. The CDR3 region has the DNA TGTGCCAGTAGTCCCGACCGTCTAAGCAATCAGCCCCAGCATTTT.

V and J are TRBV20-1 and TRBJ1-1, with D possibly being TRBD1 (5 bases). This CDR3 comprises 15 residues. Trimming removed 0 bases from V and 2 bases from J, with 13 bases in between. Looked up from germline, CDR1 is DFQATT and CDR2 is SNEGSKA (reference sequence). CDR3 in DNA: TGCAGTGCTAGAGACCTCCAGGGCCCCAACACTGAAGCTTTCTTT. Its translation is CSARDLQGPNTEAFF.

At least ten counts were recorded for this clonotype. V is TRBV19 and J is TRBJ1-1; 9 nucleotides agree with TRBD1. The V segment lost 4 bases and the J segment 6 bases; nucleotides outside the gene matches: 9. Per germline, CDR1 LNHDA and CDR2 SQIVND (reference sequence). The CDR3 consists of 15 residues. As DNA, the CDR3 is TGTGCCAGTAGTAGTCGGACAGGGGTCTTTGCTGAAGCTTTCTTT. Amino acid sequence: CASSSRTGVFAEAFF.

This clonotype appeared a few times. The V and J genes are TRBV7-2 and TRBJ2-1; D unclear. V was shortened by 0 bases and J by 2 bases, with 5 bases between the two germline ends. Germline-derived CDR1 and CDR2 are SGHTA and FQGNSA. This CDR3 is 14 amino acids long. The CDR3 sequence: CASSLATTYNEQFF. Here the CDR3 DNA reads TGTGCCAGCAGCTTAGCCACAACCTACAATGAGCAGTTCTTC.

The table lists this clonotype with a few counts. The V gene is TRBV27, the J gene TRBJ2-3; D is unclear. The CDR3 is 15 residues long. The V gene lost 3 bases and the J gene lost 2 bases, with 12 bases spanning the gap. Germline V gene lookup returns CDR1 MNHEY and CDR2 SMNVEV (reference sequence). The CDR3: CASSLKVGITDTQYF. The CDR3 nucleotides read TGTGCCAGCAGTTTGAAAGTTGGGATCACAGATACGCAGTATTTT.

This chain joins TRBV20-1 and TRBJ2-7; 8 bases fit TRBD1. V trimming: 1 base; J trimming: 4 bases; junction bases outside the gene matches: 3. The CDR3 is 13 amino acids. From germline, CDR1 is DFQATT and CDR2 SNEGSKA (reference sequence). CDR3 protein: CSARGGQEYEQYF. The DNA for the CDR3 is TGCAGTGCTAGAGGGGGACAGGAGTACGAGCAGTACTTC.

This clonotype was detected ten times or more. This sequence joins TRBV2 and TRBJ2-3, with TRBD2 matching over 7 bases. Germline trimming cut 6 bases from V and 1 base from J; bases unmatched to any gene: 7. This CDR3 comprises 15 residues. From germline, CDR1 is SNHLY and CDR2 FYNNEI. The CDR3 bases are TGTGCCAGCAGCCAAGGGCTAGCGGGCACAGATACGCAGTATTTT. Protein product: CASSQGLAGTDTQYF.

This clonotype was seen more than once but under ten times. This rearrangement joins TRBV5-5 to TRBJ2-3, with TRBD2 matching 9 bases. V shed 7 bases, J shed 2 bases, and the junction held 14 bases outside the gene matches. Germline V gene data show CDR1 as SGHKS and CDR2 as YYEKEE (reference sequence). The CDR3 runs to 17 residues. The CDR3 bases are TGTGCCAGCTCTGGACTGTTAGCGGGAGAATACACAGATACGCAGTATTTT. Translation gives CASSGLLAGEYTDTQYF.

J is TRBJ2-2 and V is TRBV7-3, with D perhaps matching TRBD2 (5 bases). CDR1 SGHTA and CDR2 FQGTGA come from the germline V gene. CDR3 length: 15 amino acids. V lost 0 bases and J 5 bases, leaving 10 bases between the germline ends. CDR3 nucleotides: TGTGCCAGCAGCTTAACGTGGGGAGAAACCGGGGAGCTGTTTTTT. It is translated as CASSLTWGETGELFF.

The chain recombines TRBV5-1 with TRBJ2-1, with D possibly being TRBD2 (6 bases). The CDR3 is 16 amino acids. V was clipped by 4 bases and J by 3 bases, with 17 bases between them. In germline, CDR1 is SGHRS, CDR2 YFSETQ. CDR3 amino acids: CASSRTGDSSYNEQFF. In DNA, the CDR3 is TGCGCCAGCAGCCGGACGGGGGACTCCAGCTACAATGAGCAGTTCTTC.

Many counts were recorded for this clonotype. This sequence joins TRBV6-2 or TRBV6-3 and TRBJ2-7; D might be TRBD1 (8 bases). The CDR3 totals 15 residues. Germline CDR1 MNHEY, CDR2 SVGEGT. V dropped 1 base and J dropped 7 bases, with 17 bases sitting between them. CDR3 sequence reads: CASSYYTGGVREQYF. The CDR3 DNA follows: TGTGCCAGCAGTTACTATACAGGGGGGGTTCGGGAGCAGTACTTC.

Ten or more counts support this clonotype. This CDR3 reads CASSLSGAGFIDEKLFF. As DNA, the CDR3 is TGTGCCAGCAGTTTGTCTGGGGCAGGGTTTATTGATGAAAAACTGTTTTTT. V gene TRBV27 combines with J gene TRBJ1-4; a weak D match, TRBD1 (5 bases). The V gene's germline CDR1 is MNHEY and CDR2 SMNVEV (reference sequence). The CDR3 is 17 amino acids. V was cut by 3 bases and J by 6 bases, with 20 bases left in between.

CDR3 protein: CASILRRNRDSVLHYNEQFF. The CDR3 DNA sequence: TGTGCCAGCATTCTGCGCCGGAACCGGGACAGCGTACTCCACTACAATGAGCAGTTCTTC. The chain joins TRBV12-3 or TRBV12-4 to TRBJ2-1, with 7 positions matching TRBD1. The CDR3 extends over 20 amino acids. The V and J ends lost 7 bases and 3 bases, in that order; junction bases with no gene match: 24.

This clonotype was seen at least ten times. The chain uses TRBV12-3 or TRBV12-4 and TRBJ1-1; a weak D match, TRBD1 (6 bases). Deletions cut 5 bases from V and 0 bases from J, with 13 bases between. This CDR3 comprises 15 residues. Here the CDR3 reads CASSQGFRVNTEAFF. Written as DNA, the CDR3 is TGTGCCAGCAGTCAGGGGTTTAGGGTGAACACTGAAGCTTTCTTT.

This clonotype was counted between two and nine times. The chain uses TRBV20-1 and TRBJ2-5, with TRBD1 matching over 7 bases. The CDR3 is 16 amino acids. Germline V lookup: CDR1 DFQATT, CDR2 SNEGSKA (reference sequence). The ends lost 0 bases at V and 5 bases at J; junction bases unmatched: 12. CDR3 sequence: CSAREPQGPLSETQYF. The CDR3 nucleotides are TGCAGTGCTAGAGAGCCACAGGGGCCCCTATCTGAGACCCAGTACTTC.

In this sample, this clonotype turned up many times. J is TRBJ1-5 and V is TRBV3-1; D not resolved. In germline, CDR1 is LGHDT, CDR2 YNNKEL (reference sequence). CDR3 length: 15 amino acids. V lost 1 base and J 4 bases, leaving 11 bases between the germline ends. The CDR3 loop is CASSQGAETNQPQHF. Here the CDR3 DNA reads TGTGCCAGCAGCCAAGGGGCCGAAACGAATCAGCCCCAGCATTTT.

This clonotype was recorded at least ten times. The chain uses TRBV7-8 and TRBJ2-2; D unresolved. CDR1 and CDR2 from the germline V gene are SGHVS and FQNEAQ. Trimming shortened V by 2 bases and J by 0 bases, and 7 bases separated the two germline ends. The CDR3 consists of 15 residues. CDR3 sequence: CASSLTGPNTGELFF. CDR3 DNA sequence: TGTGCCAGCAGCTTAACTGGGCCGAACACCGGGGAGCTGTTTTTT.

This clonotype was detected a few times. The chain is built from TRBV3-1 and TRBJ2-1; TRBD1 is a possible D gene (5 bases). CDR1 LGHDT and CDR2 YNNKEL come from the germline V gene (reference sequence). The CDR3 covers 13 residues. V lost 4 bases to trimming and J lost 7 bases, with 11 bases between them. This CDR3 reads CASSLRGGNEQFF. CDR3 sequence (DNA): TGTGCCAGCAGCCTTAGGGGTGGGAATGAGCAGTTCTTC.

This clonotype came up many times. The chain employs TRBV2 and TRBJ2-3; tentative D call: TRBD2 (5 bases). CDR1 is SNHLY, CDR2 FYNNEI, per germline. CDR3 length: 17 residues. Trimming took 9 bases from V and 0 from J, leaving 22 bases between them. This CDR3 is CASAGSLGTVSTDTQYF. DNA of the CDR3: TGTGCCAGTGCTGGGAGCCTAGGTACAGTGAGCACAGATACGCAGTATTTT.

This clonotype has at least ten counts. This rearrangement joins TRBV12-3 or TRBV12-4 to TRBJ1-5; 7 bases map to TRBD1. The trim removed 6 bases at V and 5 bases at J, leaving 7 bases unmatched. The CDR3 is 14 residues long. CDR3 protein: CASSRTGGDQPQHF. For the CDR3, the DNA is TGTGCCAGCAGCCGGACAGGAGGAGATCAGCCCCAGCATTTT.

The rearrangement links TRBV24-1 to TRBJ2-1; the D gene could be TRBD1 or TRBD2 (6 bases each). This CDR3 is 16 amino acids long. The ends were cut back, 0 bases at V and 2 bases at J, with 10 bases in the middle. Germline CDR1 KGHDR, CDR2 SFDVKD. CDR3 coding DNA: TGTGCCACCAGTGATTTGAAAGGGGGGACCTACAATGAGCAGTTCTTC. Translated: CATSDLKGGTYNEQFF.

V gene TRBV28 combines with J gene TRBJ2-1; 10 bases are a match to TRBD1. CDR3 length: 16 amino acids. V lost 1 base to trimming and J lost 3 bases; unmatched junction nucleotides: 3. CDR1 is MDHEN and CDR2 is SYDVKM in the germline V gene. This CDR3 reads CASSLYGTGDYNEQFF. The CDR3 nucleotides read TGTGCCAGCAGTTTATACGGGACAGGGGACTACAATGAGCAGTTCTTC.